The present entry profiles one T cell receptor beta chain with its context. J lost 8 bases, V lost 1 base, and 7 bases had no gene match. The CDR3 covers 14 residues. Germline V gene data show CDR1 as KGHSH and CDR2 as LQKENI. Produced via immunoSEQ multiplex PCR; TCRdb's table is partial and in-frame only. The table has hundreds of thousands of clones, 87% seen once; the top ten hold around 3%. The data belong to a study of Ad26.COV2.S vaccination and SARS-CoV-2 variants. Treatment here: about 20 received Ad26.COV2.S at low or high dose, single or two shots; five or six received placebo; per-sample allocation not given. Sampling was done on day 63 after the first vaccine or placebo injection. It was Wuhan-strain SARS-CoV-2 spike that the Ad26 vaccine vector expressed.

The receptor comes from a person between 18 and 65 years old who received the Ad26.COV2.S COVID-19 vaccine or a placebo. The sample here was peripheral blood, taken in a trial of Ad26.COV2.S vaccine versus placebo. The V gene is TRBV18, the J gene TRBJ1-1, with 7 bases identical to TRBD1. For the CDR3, the DNA is TGTGCCAGCTCACCACGAGGGGGCGCCCAGGAAGCTTTCTTT. The encoded protein is CASSPRGGAQEAFF.